The clone carrying this TCR beta chain showed up just once. Its antigen is undetermined. The template was RNA from unsorted bulk tissue. More than 3 cm separated this lung sample from the edge of the tumor. Newly diagnosed lung cancer patients had thoracic surgery in China, August–November 2014, without prior chemotherapy. This entry belongs to a study of tumor and adjacent non-tumor tissue in lung cancer. Study in general: Histology: 12 adenocarcinoma, a couple of squamous cell carcinoma, 1 small cell lung cancer. Each sample yielded a few million productive TCRbeta reads on average. Study results and limitations: Significantly higher TCR diversity was found in tumor than normal lung.

Three rounds of nested PCR, following a modified ARM-PCR protocol, produced the TCRbeta library. TCRdb analysed the multiplex PCR reads with MiXCR anew, one entry per CDR3 protein. The sample holds about 98,000 distinct CDR3 sequences, 80% seen once. The ends were cut back, 0 bases at V and 13 bases at J, with 15 bases in the middle. The CDR3 consists of 12 residues. CDR1 and CDR2 from the germline V gene are GTSNPN and SVGIG (reference sequence). Sequencing was done on a sample of distant non-tumor lung tissue. The TCR originated in a man between 60 and 70 years old with small cell lung cancer. This chain joins TRBV30 and TRBJ1-1; no reliable D call. For the CDR3, the DNA is TGTGCCTGGAGTGTAGATGGCGCTGAAATTTTCTTT. Encoded protein: CAWSVDGAEIFF.